This entry features one TCR beta chain sequence. No antigen is known for it. CDR3 length: 16 amino acids. Germline lookup yields CDR1 LGHNA and CDR2 YNFKEQ. The V gene end was trimmed by 6 bases and the J gene end by 1 base; junction bases not matched to a gene: 9. Second doses were pooled across both intervals (about 4 or about 12 weeks). The entry originates in a study of T cell responses to AZD1222 COVID-19 vaccine. Study results and limitations: Baseline serology detected seropositivity in only six AZD1222 recipients.

Only in-frame clones appear in the TCRdb table, and some are missing; sequencing was by immunoSEQ multiplex PCR. The sample has about 130,000 clones, roughly 91% seen once; the top ten hold approximately 6.5%. The rearrangement links TRBV4-2 to TRBJ1-3; 7 nucleotides agree with TRBD1. This sequence was found in an adult who received the AZD1222 COVID-19 vaccine. The input for sequencing was peripheral blood, taken 28 days after the second AZD1222 dose. CDR3 sequence (DNA): TGTGCCAGCAGATCAGGGGGGGAAACTTCTGGAAACACCATATATTTT. Encoded protein: CASRSGGETSGNTIYF.